Here is one T cell receptor beta chain with its context. Its antigen is not identified. This sample was taken from a study of T cell responses to AZD1222 COVID-19 vaccine. General study results and limits: Females made up more of the donors, who were largely white British, and clonal diversity may have come out too low.

V gave up 3 bases and J gave up 5 bases, with 13 bases separating them. The CDR3 has 14 amino acids. The germline V gene has CDR1 LNHNV and CDR2 YYDKDF (reference sequence). Assay used: immunoSEQ multiplex PCR; TCRdb lists only in-frame clones, some missing. The table includes 150,000 to 200,000 clones, around 95% detected once. This sequence originates from an adult in good health. Material: peripheral blood, obtained on day 0 of AZD1222 vaccination. The chain links TRBV15 to TRBJ1-1; D not resolved. In DNA form, the CDR3 reads TGTGCCACCAGCAGCGAATTGAGGAGGACTGAAGCTTTCTTT. Protein: CATSSELRRTEAFF.